This paragraph reports one TCR beta chain. This specimen comes from a study of blood T cell repertoires in COVID-19. Losses at the gene ends were 7 bases for V and 8 bases for J; bases not matched to a gene: 9. Germline V lookup: CDR1 GTSNPN, CDR2 SVGIG (reference sequence). The CDR3 consists of 13 residues. Cohorts were based on clinical histories the participants reported. Profiled with immunoSEQ multiplex PCR; TCRdb holds only in-frame clones, not every one. The sample holds 150,000 to 200,000 clones; about 90% are singletons and the top ten take 1% to 1.5%. This sequence originates from a human donor with acute COVID-19. The donor label of this sample is uncertain. This sequence joins TRBV30 and TRBJ1-4, with 8 bases lining up with TRBD1. The sequencing input was PBMCs or T cells enriched from blood (not recorded which). The CDR3 is CAFYLDRDEKLFF. CDR3 bases: TGTGCCTTTTATCTGGACAGGGACGAAAAACTGTTTTTT.